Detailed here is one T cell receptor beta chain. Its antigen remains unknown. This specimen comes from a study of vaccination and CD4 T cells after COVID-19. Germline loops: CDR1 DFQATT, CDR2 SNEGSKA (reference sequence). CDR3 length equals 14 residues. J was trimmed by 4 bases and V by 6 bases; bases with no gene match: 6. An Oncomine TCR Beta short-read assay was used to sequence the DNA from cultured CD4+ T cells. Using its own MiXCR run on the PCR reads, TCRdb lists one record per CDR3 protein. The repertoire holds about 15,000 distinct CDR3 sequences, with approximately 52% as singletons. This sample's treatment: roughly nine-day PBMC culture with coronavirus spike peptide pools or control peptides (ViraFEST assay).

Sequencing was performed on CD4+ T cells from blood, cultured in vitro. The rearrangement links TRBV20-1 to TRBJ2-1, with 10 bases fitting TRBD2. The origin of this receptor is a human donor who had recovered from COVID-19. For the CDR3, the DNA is TGCAGTGCGAGTAGGACTAGCGGATACAATGAGCAGTTCTTC. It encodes CSASRTSGYNEQFF.